This T cell receptor beta chain was found in a study of T cells expressing NK-cell markers. This CDR3 has 14 amino acids. Germline V lookup: CDR1 SGHNT, CDR2 YYREEE (reference sequence). TCRdb reprocessed the 5' RACE reads and keeps a single row for each CDR3 protein, giving no DNA. The table counts more than 400,000 distinct CDR3 sequences; 7.3% lies in the top ten. Specimen: blood T cells: a sorted CD56 or NKG2C T cell subset, CD4+ or CD8+ T cells, or bulk PBMC T cells (not recorded which). The chain couples TRBV5-4 to TRBJ2-7; TCRdb lists TRBD1, though no DNA is available to test this call. The clonotype comes from a woman aged 18-70 years in good health. CDR3 in amino acids: CASSPGQQTDEQYF. The full variable domain, rest sourced from reference TRBV5-4 and TRBJ2-7, is ETGVTQSPTHLIKTRGQQVTLRCSSQSGHNTVSWYQQALGQGPQFIFQYYREEENGRGNFPPRFSGLQFPNYSSELNVNALELDDSALYLCASSPGQQTDEQYFGPGTRLTVT.